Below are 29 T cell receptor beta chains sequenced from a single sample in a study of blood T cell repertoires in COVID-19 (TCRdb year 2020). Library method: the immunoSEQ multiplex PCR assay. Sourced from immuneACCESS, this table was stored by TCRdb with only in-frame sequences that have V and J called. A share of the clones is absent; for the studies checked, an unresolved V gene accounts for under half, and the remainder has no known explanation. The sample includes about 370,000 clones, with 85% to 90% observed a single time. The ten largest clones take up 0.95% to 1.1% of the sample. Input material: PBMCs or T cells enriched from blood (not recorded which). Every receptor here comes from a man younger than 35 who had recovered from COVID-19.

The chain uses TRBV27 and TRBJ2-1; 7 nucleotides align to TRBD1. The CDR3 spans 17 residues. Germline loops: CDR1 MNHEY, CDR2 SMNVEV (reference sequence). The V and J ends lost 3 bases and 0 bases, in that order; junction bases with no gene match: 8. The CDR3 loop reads CASSLDHRGSSYNEQFF. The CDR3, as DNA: TGTGCCAGCAGTTTGGATCACAGGGGCAGCTCCTACAATGAGCAGTTCTTC.

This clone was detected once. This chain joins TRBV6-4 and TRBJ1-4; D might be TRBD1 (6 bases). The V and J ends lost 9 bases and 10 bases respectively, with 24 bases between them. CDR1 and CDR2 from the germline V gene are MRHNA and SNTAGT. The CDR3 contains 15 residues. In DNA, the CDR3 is TGTGCCAGGGTCCACCGTGGGGACAACTTAGGAAAACTGTTTTTT. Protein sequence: CARVHRGDNLGKLFF.

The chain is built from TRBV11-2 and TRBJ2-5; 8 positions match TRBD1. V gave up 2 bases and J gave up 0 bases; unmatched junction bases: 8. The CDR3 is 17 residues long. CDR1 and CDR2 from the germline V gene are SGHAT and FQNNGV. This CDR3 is CASSLHNRGKYQETQYF. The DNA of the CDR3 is TGTGCCAGCAGCTTACACAACAGGGGGAAGTACCAAGAGACCCAGTACTTC.

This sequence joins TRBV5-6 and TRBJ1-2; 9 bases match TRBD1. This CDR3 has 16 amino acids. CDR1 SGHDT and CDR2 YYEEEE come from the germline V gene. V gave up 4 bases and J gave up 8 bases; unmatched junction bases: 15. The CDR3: CASSPTGTGSLGGYTF. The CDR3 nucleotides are TGTGCCAGCAGCCCCACCGGGACAGGGTCCCTTGGGGGCTACACCTTC. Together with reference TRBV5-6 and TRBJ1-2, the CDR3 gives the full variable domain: DAGVTQSPTHLIKTRGQQVTLRCSPKSGHDTVSWYQQALGQGPQFIFQYYEEEERQRGNFPDRFSGHQFPNYSSELNVNALLLGDSALYLCASSPTGTGSLGGYTFGSGTRLTVV.

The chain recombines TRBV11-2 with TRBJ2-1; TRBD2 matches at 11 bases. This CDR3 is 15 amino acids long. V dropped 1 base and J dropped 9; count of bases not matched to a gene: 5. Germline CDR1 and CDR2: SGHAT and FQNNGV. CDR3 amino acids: CASSLGVTSGGEQFF. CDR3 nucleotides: TGTGCCAGCAGCTTAGGCGTAACTAGCGGGGGTGAGCAGTTCTTC.

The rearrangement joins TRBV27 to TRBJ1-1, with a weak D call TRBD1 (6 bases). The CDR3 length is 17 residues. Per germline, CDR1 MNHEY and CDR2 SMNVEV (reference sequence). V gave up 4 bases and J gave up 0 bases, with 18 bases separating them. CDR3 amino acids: CASSSGHLLTVNTEAFF. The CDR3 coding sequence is TGTGCCAGCAGTTCGGGACACCTATTGACCGTGAACACTGAAGCTTTCTTT.

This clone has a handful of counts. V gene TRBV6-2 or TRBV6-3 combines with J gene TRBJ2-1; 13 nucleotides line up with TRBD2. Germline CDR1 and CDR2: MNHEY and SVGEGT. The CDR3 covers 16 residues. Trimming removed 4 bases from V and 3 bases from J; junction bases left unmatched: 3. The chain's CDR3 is CASSSGLAGFYNEQFF. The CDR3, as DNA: TGTGCCAGCAGTTCGGGACTAGCGGGATTCTACAATGAGCAGTTCTTC.

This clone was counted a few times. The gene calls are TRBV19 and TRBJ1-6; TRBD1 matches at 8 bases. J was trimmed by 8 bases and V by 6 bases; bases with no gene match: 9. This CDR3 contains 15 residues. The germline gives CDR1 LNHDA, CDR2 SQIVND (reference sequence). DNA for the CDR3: TGTGCCAGTAGCACACTCGACAGGGGTTATTCACCCCTCCACTTT. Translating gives CASSTLDRGYSPLHF.

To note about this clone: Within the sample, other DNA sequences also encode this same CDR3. The CDR3 here is CASSLGQNYGYTF. In DNA form, the CDR3 reads TGTGCCAGCAGTTTAGGACAGAACTATGGCTACACCTTC. The chain has TRBV28 and TRBJ1-2, with a possible D match to TRBD1 (6 bases). V lost 2 bases and J 2 bases, leaving 6 bases between the germline ends. In germline, CDR1 is MDHEN, CDR2 SYDVKM. The CDR3 has 13 amino acids.

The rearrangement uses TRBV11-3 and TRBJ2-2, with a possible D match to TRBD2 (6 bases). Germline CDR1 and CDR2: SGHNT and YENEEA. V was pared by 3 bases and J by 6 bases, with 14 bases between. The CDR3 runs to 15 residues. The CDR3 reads CASSFGGTIPGELFF. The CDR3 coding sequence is TGTGCCAGCAGCTTCGGGGGAACTATCCCCGGGGAGCTGTTTTTT.

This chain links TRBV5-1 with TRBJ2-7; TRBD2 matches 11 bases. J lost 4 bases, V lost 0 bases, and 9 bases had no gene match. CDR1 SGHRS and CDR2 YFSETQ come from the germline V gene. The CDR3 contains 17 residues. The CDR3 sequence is CASSLVVSGREGYEQYF. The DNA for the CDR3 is TGCGCCAGCAGCTTGGTTGTTAGCGGGAGGGAGGGTTACGAGCAGTACTTC.

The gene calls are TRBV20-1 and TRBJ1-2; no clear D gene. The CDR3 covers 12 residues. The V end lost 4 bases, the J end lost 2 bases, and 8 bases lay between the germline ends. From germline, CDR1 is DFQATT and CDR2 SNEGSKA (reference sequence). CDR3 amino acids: CSATDGNYGYTF. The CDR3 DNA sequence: TGCAGTGCTACTGACGGGAACTATGGCTACACCTTC.

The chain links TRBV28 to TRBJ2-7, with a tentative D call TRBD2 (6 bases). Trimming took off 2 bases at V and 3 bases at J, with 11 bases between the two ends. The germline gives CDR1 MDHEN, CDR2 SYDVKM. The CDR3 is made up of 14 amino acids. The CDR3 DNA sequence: TGTGCCAGCAGTTTAATCCAGACTAGCTACGAGCAGTACTTC. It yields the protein CASSLIQTSYEQYF.

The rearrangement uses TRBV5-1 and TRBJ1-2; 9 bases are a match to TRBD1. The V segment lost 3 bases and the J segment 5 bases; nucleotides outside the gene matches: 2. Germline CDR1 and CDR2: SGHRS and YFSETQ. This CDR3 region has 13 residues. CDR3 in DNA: TGCGCCAGCAGCTGGACAGGGGAATATGGCTACACCTTC. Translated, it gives CASSWTGEYGYTF.

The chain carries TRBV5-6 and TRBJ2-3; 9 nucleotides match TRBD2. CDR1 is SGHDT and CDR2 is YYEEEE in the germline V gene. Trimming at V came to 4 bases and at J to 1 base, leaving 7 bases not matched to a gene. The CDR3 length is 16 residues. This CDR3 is CASSPLGTSRTDTQYF. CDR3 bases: TGTGCCAGCAGCCCCCTGGGGACTAGCCGCACAGATACGCAGTATTTT.

CDR3 amino acids: CASSLEGGGLSTDTQYF. DNA for the CDR3: TGTGCCAGCAGCTTGGAGGGCGGGGGCCTTAGCACAGATACGCAGTATTTT. V gene TRBV5-8 combines with J gene TRBJ2-3, with a weak D call TRBD2 (7 bases). CDR3 length: 17 residues. Germline loops: CDR1 SGHTS, CDR2 YDEGEE. Trimming stripped 0 bases from V and 0 bases from J, with 14 bases between.

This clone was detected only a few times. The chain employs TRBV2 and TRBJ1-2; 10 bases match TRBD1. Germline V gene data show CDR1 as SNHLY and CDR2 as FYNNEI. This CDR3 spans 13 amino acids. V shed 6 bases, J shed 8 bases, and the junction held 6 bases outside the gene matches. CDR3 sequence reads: CASSGRQGAGYTF. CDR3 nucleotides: TGTGCCAGCAGCGGCAGACAGGGGGCCGGCTACACCTTC.

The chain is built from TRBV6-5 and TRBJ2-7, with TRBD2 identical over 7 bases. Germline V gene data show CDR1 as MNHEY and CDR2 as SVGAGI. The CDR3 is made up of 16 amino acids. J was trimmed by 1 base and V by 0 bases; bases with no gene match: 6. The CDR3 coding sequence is TGTGCCAGCAGTTACTCATCCAGCGGGGTATCCTACGAGCAGTACTTC. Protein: CASSYSSSGVSYEQYF.

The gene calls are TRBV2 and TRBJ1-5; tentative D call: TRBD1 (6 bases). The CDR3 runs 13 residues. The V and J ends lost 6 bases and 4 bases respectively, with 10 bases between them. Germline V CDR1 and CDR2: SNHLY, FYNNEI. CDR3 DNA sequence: TGTGCCAGCAGGGACAGATTAAATCAGCCCCAGCATTTT. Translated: CASRDRLNQPQHF.

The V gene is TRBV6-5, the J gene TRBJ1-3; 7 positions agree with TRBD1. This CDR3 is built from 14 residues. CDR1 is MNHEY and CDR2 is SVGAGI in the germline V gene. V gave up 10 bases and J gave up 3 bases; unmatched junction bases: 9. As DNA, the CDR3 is TGTGCCAACAACGAGGGGGCTCATGGAAACACCATATATTTT. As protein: CANNEGAHGNTIYF.

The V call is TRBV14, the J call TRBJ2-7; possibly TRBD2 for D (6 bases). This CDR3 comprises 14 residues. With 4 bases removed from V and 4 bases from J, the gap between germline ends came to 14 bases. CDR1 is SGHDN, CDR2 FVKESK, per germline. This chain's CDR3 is CASSPGLNFYEQYF. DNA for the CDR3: TGTGCCAGCAGCCCGGGACTTAACTTTTACGAGCAGTACTTC.

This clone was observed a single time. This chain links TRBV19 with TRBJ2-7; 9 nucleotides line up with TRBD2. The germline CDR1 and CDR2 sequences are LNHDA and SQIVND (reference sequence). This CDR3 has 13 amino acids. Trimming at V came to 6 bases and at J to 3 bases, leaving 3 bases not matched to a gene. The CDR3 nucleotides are TGTGCCAGTAGCGGCGGGGGGGACTACGAGCAGTACTTC. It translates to CASSGGGDYEQYF.

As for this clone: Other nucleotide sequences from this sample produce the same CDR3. The CDR3: CASSSGQYSNQPQHF. CDR3 nucleotide sequence: TGTGCCAGCAGCTCGGGACAGTATAGCAATCAGCCCCAGCATTTT. The rearrangement uses TRBV7-2 and TRBJ1-5; 7 bases map to TRBD1. Germline V gene sequence: CDR1 SGHTA, CDR2 FQGNSA. This CDR3 is built from 15 residues. V lost 4 bases, J lost 0 bases, and 3 bases stayed unmatched.

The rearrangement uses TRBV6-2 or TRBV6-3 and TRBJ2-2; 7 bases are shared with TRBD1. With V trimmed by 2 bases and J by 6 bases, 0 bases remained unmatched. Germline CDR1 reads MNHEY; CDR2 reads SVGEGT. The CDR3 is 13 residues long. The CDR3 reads CASSYGQAGELFF. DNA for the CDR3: TGTGCCAGCAGTTACGGACAGGCCGGGGAGCTGTTTTTT.

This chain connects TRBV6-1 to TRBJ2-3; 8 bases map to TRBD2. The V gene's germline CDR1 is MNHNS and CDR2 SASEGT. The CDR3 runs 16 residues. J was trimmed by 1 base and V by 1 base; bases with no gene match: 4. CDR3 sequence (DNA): TGTGCCAGCAGTGAAGATATAGCGGGGCGCACAGATACGCAGTATTTT. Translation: CASSEDIAGRTDTQYF.

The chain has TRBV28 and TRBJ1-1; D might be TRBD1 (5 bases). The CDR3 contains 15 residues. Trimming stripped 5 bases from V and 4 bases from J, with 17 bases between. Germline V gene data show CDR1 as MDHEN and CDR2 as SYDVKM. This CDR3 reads CASSPSGVRGTEAFF. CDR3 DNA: TGTGCCAGCAGTCCATCGGGGGTTCGGGGCACTGAAGCTTTCTTT. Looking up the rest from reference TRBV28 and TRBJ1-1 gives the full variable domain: DVKVTQSSRYLVKRTGEKVFLECVQDMDHENMFWYRQDPGLGLRLIYFSYDVKMKEKGDIPEGYSVSREKKERFSLILESASTNQTSMYLCASSPSGVRGTEAFFGQGTRLTVV.

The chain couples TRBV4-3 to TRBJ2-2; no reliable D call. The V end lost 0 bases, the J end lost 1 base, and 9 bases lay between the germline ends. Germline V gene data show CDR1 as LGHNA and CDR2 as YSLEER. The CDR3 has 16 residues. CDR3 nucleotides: TGCGCCAGCAGCCAAGAATTTTTACAGAACACCGGGGAGCTGTTTTTT. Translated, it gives CASSQEFLQNTGELFF.

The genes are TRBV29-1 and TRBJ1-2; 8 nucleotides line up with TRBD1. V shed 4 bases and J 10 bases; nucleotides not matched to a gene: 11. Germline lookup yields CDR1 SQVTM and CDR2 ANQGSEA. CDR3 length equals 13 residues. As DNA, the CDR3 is TGCAGCGTTGGGACAGGGAGGTACGGGGACTACACCTTC. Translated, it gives CSVGTGRYGDYTF.

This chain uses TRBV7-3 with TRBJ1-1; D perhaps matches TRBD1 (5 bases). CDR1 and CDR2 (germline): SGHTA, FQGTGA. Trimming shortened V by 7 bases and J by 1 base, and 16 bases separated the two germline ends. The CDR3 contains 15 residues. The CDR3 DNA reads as TGTGCCAGCAAGGGACTGGGAGCCCAGAACACTGAAGCTTTCTTT. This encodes CASKGLGAQNTEAFF.